This T cell receptor (beta chain) was found in a study of T cells after yellow fever vaccination. Template switching with 5'RACE generated the TCR cDNA and added a universal primer site and UMIs. TCRdb re-derived calls from the 5' RACE reads in MiXCR, one entry per CDR3 protein. This sample has some 320,000 distinct CDR3 sequences, with around a tenth found just once. As concerns this clonotype: Its antigen is not identified.

The CDR3 length is 14 residues. V lost 5 bases and J 1 base, leaving 11 bases between the germline ends. Germline-derived CDR1 and CDR2 are SGHNT and YYREEE (reference sequence). Study results and caveats: When the response was secondary, it was weaker but reached its peak faster, day 5 versus 15. Abundant clonotypes from the bulk population could contaminate FACS-sorted repertoires.

This specimen consisted of CD4+ T cells sorted from PBMCs, obtained 45 days after the yellow fever booster vaccination. This TCR was recovered from a man younger than 30 who received the YFV17D yellow fever vaccine. V gene TRBV5-4 combines with J gene TRBJ2-3; D call uncertain. CDR3 in amino acids: CASSFKDGTDTQYF. The CDR3 DNA is TGTGCCAGCAGTTTTAAGGACGGCACAGATACGCAGTATTTT.